What follows are 23 T cell receptor beta chains derived from one specimen sequenced in a study of blood T cell repertoires in COVID-19 (dated by TCRdb to between 2020 and 2021). Libraries were made using the immunoSEQ multiplex PCR assay. TCRdb obtained this table from immuneACCESS and retained in-frame rearrangements with V and J assigned. These tables miss some clones; where compared with another copy, unresolved V genes account for less than half of the shortfall, and the remainder is unexplained. The sample has about 28,000 clones on record, about two thirds of them singletons. Of the sample, 21% falls within the top ten clones. The sequenced sample was peripheral blood. The origin of the receptors is a boy aged 2 to 9 with active or convalescent COVID-19.

This clone has only a few counts. This chain connects TRBV5-4 to TRBJ2-2, with D unresolved. V was pared by 0 bases and J by 10 bases, with 7 bases between. Germline assignment: CDR1 SGHNT and CDR2 YYREEE (reference sequence). CDR3 size: 12 residues. The CDR3, as DNA: TGTGCCAGCAGCTTGGACTCCCTGGAGCTGTTTTTT. The encoded protein is CASSLDSLELFF. Drawing the rest from reference TRBV5-4 and TRBJ2-2, the complete variable domain is ETGVTQSPTHLIKTRGQQVTLRCSSQSGHNTVSWYQQALGQGPQFIFQYYREEENGRGNFPPRFSGLQFPNYSSELNVNALELDDSALYLCASSLDSLELFFGEGSRLTVL.

The chain uses TRBV18 and TRBJ1-2, with 8 bases that match TRBD1. The CDR3 length is 14 residues. With V trimmed by 3 bases and J by 3 bases, 3 bases remained unmatched. Germline V gene lookup returns CDR1 KGHSH and CDR2 LQKENI. The CDR3 nucleotides read TGTGCCAGCTCACCGGTGACAGGGGACTATGGCTACACCTTC. Protein product: CASSPVTGDYGYTF. Drawing the rest from reference TRBV18 and TRBJ1-2, the complete variable domain is NAGVMQNPRHLVRRRGQEARLRCSPMKGHSHVYWYRQLPEEGLKFMVYLQKENIIDESGMPKERFSAEFPKEGPSILRIQQVVRGDSAAYFCASSPVTGDYGYTFGSGTRLTVV.

In nucleotides, the CDR3 is TGTGCCAGCAGCCATACGCTAGCGGGAACCGGGGAGCTGTTTTTT. This translates into CASSHTLAGTGELFF. The chain has TRBV6-2 or TRBV6-3 and TRBJ2-2; 9 bases agree with TRBD2. V lost 6 bases and J lost 5; bases outside the gene matches: 7. Germline CDR1 reads MNHEY; CDR2 reads SVGEGT. CDR3 size: 15 residues.

This clone was detected only a few times. The rearrangement joins TRBV10-3 to TRBJ1-2; TRBD1 aligns across 8 bases. This CDR3 is built from 15 residues. Germline CDR1 and CDR2: ENHRY and SYGVKD. The V and J ends lost 10 bases and 8 bases, in that order; junction bases with no gene match: 18. The CDR3 DNA reads as TGTGCCAGCCGGACAGGGCTCTTCTTTTTCGGAGGCTACACCTTC. It specifies CASRTGLFFFGGYTF.

The chain employs TRBV6-1 and TRBJ1-2; 11 positions match TRBD1. Trimming removed 2 bases from V and 4 bases from J; junction bases left unmatched: 6. The germline gives CDR1 MNHNS, CDR2 SASEGT. The CDR3 loop spans 16 amino acids. In DNA, the CDR3 is TGTGCCAGCAGTGAATTACTAGGGACAGGGGGCTATGGCTACACCTTC. This encodes CASSELLGTGGYGYTF.

The V call is TRBV2, the J call TRBJ2-3; D perhaps matches TRBD1 (6 bases). CDR1 is SNHLY and CDR2 is FYNNEI in the germline V gene. This CDR3 region has 14 residues. The ends were cut back, 5 bases at V and 0 bases at J, with 9 bases in the middle. The DNA of the CDR3 is TGTGCCAGCAGTAGGGGGACGAGCACAGATACGCAGTATTTT. This translates into CASSRGTSTDTQYF.

This sequence joins TRBV7-6 and TRBJ2-1, with TRBD2 matching over 8 bases. Germline V gene lookup returns CDR1 SGHVS and CDR2 FNYEAQ. The CDR3 sequence is 13 residues long. With V trimmed by 4 bases and J by 4 bases, 0 bases remained unmatched. CDR3 amino acids: CASSSSGYNEQFF. In DNA form, the CDR3 reads TGTGCCAGCAGCTCTAGCGGGTACAATGAGCAGTTCTTC.

The rearrangement joins TRBV27 to TRBJ2-3, with 9 bases fitting TRBD2. Germline CDR1 is MNHEY and CDR2 is SMNVEV (reference sequence). The ends lost 5 bases at V and 3 bases at J; junction bases unmatched: 9. This CDR3 spans 16 amino acids. CDR3 in DNA: TGTGCCAGCAGTCCCGGGACTAGCATATCGACAGATACGCAGTATTTT. Its protein is CASSPGTSISTDTQYF.

The chain recombines TRBV5-6 with TRBJ2-1, with D possibly matching TRBD2 (6 bases). Per the germline V gene, CDR1 is SGHDT and CDR2 is YYEEEE. With 3 bases removed from V and 7 bases from J, the gap between germline ends came to 23 bases. The CDR3 has 17 amino acids. The DNA of the CDR3 is TGTGCCAGCAGCTCAAACTTCGGGCTAGGAGGGAGGAATGAGCAGTTCTTC. This sequence encodes CASSSNFGLGGRNEQFF.

This clone was counted only a few times. This chain uses TRBV2 with TRBJ2-1; 8 nucleotides match TRBD2. V lost 10 bases, J lost 7 bases, and 12 bases stayed unmatched. The germline CDR1 and CDR2 sequences are SNHLY and FYNNEI. The CDR3 is 14 residues long. This chain's CDR3 is CANPNSGKGNEQFF. CDR3 nucleotide sequence: TGTGCCAACCCAAATAGCGGGAAGGGTAATGAGCAGTTCTTC.

The chain combines TRBV3-1 (or the pseudogene TRBV3-2) with TRBJ2-7; tentatively, D is TRBD2 (6 bases). Between the trimmed V and J ends, which lost 2 bases and 6 bases, there was a span of 14 bases. Per the germline V gene, CDR1 is LGHDT and CDR2 is YNNKEL (reference sequence). This CDR3 spans 14 amino acids. CDR3 sequence reads: CASSQTLLGGEQYF. CDR3 DNA: TGTGCCAGCAGCCAAACCCTACTGGGAGGCGAGCAGTACTTC.

This clone occurred once. The rearrangement uses TRBV5-6 and TRBJ1-1; 8 bases are shared with TRBD1. Germline-derived CDR1 and CDR2 are SGHDT and YYEEEE. This CDR3 comprises 16 residues. After removal of 5 bases from V and 5 bases from J, the junction contained 14 bases not matched to a gene. CDR3 DNA sequence: TGTGCCAGCAGGTCCAGGGGGCGACGGGTAGGGACTGAAGCTTTCTTT. Protein: CASRSRGRRVGTEAFF.

The genes are TRBV6-2 or TRBV6-3 and TRBJ2-2; D might be TRBD1 (5 bases). The CDR3 covers 14 residues. V gave up 4 bases and J gave up 7 bases, with 13 bases separating them. CDR1 is MNHEY, CDR2 SVGEGT, per germline. CDR3 sequence (DNA): TGTGCCAGCAGTTGGGGCAGGGTTAACGGGGAGCTGTTTTTT. Translated, it gives CASSWGRVNGELFF.

V gene TRBV6-2 or TRBV6-3 combines with J gene TRBJ2-7, with 8 bases lining up with TRBD2. This CDR3 is 13 amino acids long. The V segment lost 6 bases and the J segment 4 bases; nucleotides outside the gene matches: 5. Germline V gene lookup returns CDR1 MNHEY and CDR2 SVGEGT. The CDR3 loop reads CASSRTSPYEQYF. The CDR3, as DNA: TGTGCCAGCAGCCGGACTAGCCCTTACGAGCAGTACTTC.

This chain connects TRBV10-3 to TRBJ1-5; maybe TRBD1 (6 bases). The CDR3 runs 15 residues. Trimming pared 0 bases from V and 7 bases from J, leaving 13 bases between. The germline CDR1 and CDR2 sequences are ENHRY and SYGVKD. CDR3 amino acids: CAISESKRGHQPQHF. The CDR3 DNA reads as TGTGCCATCAGTGAGTCGAAACGGGGACACCAGCCCCAGCATTTT.

The CDR3 loop is CATSDPRLYGTDTQYF. CDR3 sequence (DNA): TGTGCCACCAGTGATCCCAGACTTTACGGCACAGATACGCAGTATTTT. The V gene is TRBV24-1, the J gene TRBJ2-3; D ambiguous. Germline assignment: CDR1 KGHDR and CDR2 SFDVKD. V shed 3 bases and J shed 1 base, with 13 bases lying between them. This CDR3 spans 16 amino acids.

This chain connects TRBV28 to TRBJ2-7, with D maybe TRBD2 (10 bases). V lost 6 bases and J 2 bases, leaving 23 bases between the germline ends. Looked up from germline, CDR1 is MDHEN and CDR2 is SYDVKM. The CDR3 covers 17 residues. The CDR3 reads CASSYRGLTSGTYEQYF. As DNA, the CDR3 is TGTGCCAGCAGCTACAGGGGGCTCACTAGCGGGACCTACGAGCAGTACTTC.

This sequence joins TRBV27 and TRBJ1-1; 8 bases are shared with TRBD1. The trim removed 5 bases at V and 4 bases at J, leaving 9 bases unmatched. The CDR3 has 15 residues. Germline CDR1 reads MNHEY; CDR2 reads SMNVEV (reference sequence). This CDR3 is CASSPGGSGLTEAFF. The CDR3 DNA reads TGTGCCAGCAGTCCAGGGGGCTCCGGGCTCACTGAAGCTTTCTTT.

This clone was observed a few times. The chain recombines TRBV29-1 with TRBJ1-2; D may be TRBD1 (5 bases). The CDR3 length is 13 residues. Germline V gene lookup returns CDR1 SQVTM and CDR2 ANQGSEA. V lost 6 bases to trimming and J lost 3 bases, with 14 bases between them. The CDR3 DNA sequence: TGCAGCGTCTCCAGGGCGGGGGACTATGGCTACACCTTC. Translated, it gives CSVSRAGDYGYTF.

The V and J genes are TRBV5-1 and TRBJ1-5, with TRBD1 as a possible D gene (6 bases). Trimming cost V 0 bases and J 5 bases, with 12 bases left between them. The CDR3 consists of 15 residues. Looked up from germline, CDR1 is SGHRS and CDR2 is YFSETQ. CDR3 region: CASSLGGGGHQPQHF. The CDR3 nucleotides are TGCGCCAGCAGCTTGGGCGGGGGGGGCCATCAGCCCCAGCATTTT.

This chain links TRBV27 with TRBJ1-1; D not resolved. Germline CDR1 MNHEY, CDR2 SMNVEV (reference sequence). The CDR3 runs to 15 residues. V lost 3 bases, J lost 2 bases, and 13 bases lay in between. This CDR3 is CASSLLAGLNTEAFF. CDR3 bases: TGTGCCAGCAGTTTGTTGGCGGGTCTAAACACTGAAGCTTTCTTT.

The rearrangement joins TRBV19 to TRBJ1-6; D is perhaps TRBD1 (5 bases). V lost 2 bases to trimming and J lost 8 bases, with 10 bases between them. The CDR3 totals 14 residues. Germline-derived CDR1 and CDR2 are LNHDA and SQIVND (reference sequence). CDR3 coding DNA: TGTGCCAGTAGTATAAGCAGGGAGGATTCACCCCTCCACTTT. It translates to CASSISREDSPLHF. The full variable domain, its missing parts supplied by reference TRBV19 and TRBJ1-6, is DGGITQSPKYLFRKEGQNVTLSCEQNLNHDAMYWYRQDPGQGLRLIYYSQIVNDFQKGDIAEGYSVSREKKESFPLTVTSAQKNPTAFYLCASSISREDSPLHFGNGTRLTVT.

The chain employs TRBV28 and TRBJ1-1, with D possibly matching TRBD1 (6 bases). The germline V and J ends were trimmed by 8 bases and 8 bases, with 24 bases remaining between them. Germline assignment: CDR1 MDHEN and CDR2 SYDVKM. The CDR3 runs 15 residues. The CDR3 protein is CASGQQGIRTGEAFF. CDR3 in DNA: TGTGCCAGCGGTCAACAGGGTATTCGAACGGGAGAAGCTTTCTTT.